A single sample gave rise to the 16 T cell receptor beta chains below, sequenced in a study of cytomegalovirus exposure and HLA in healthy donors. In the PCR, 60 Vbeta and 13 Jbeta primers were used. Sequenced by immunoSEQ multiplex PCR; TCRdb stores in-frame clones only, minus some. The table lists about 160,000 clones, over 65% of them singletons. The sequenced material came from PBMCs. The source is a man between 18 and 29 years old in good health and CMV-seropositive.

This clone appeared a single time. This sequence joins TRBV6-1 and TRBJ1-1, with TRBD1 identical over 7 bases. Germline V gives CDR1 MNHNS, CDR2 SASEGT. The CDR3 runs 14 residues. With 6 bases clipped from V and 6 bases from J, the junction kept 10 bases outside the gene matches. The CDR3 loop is CASRADRERPEAFF. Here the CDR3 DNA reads TGTGCCAGCAGGGCAGACAGGGAGCGACCTGAAGCTTTCTTT.

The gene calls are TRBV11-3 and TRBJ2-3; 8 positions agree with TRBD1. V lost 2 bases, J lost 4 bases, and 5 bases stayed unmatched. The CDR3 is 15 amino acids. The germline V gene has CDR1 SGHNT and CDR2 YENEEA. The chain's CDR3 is CASSLPQGDPDTQYF. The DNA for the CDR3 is TGTGCCAGCAGCTTACCACAGGGGGACCCAGATACGCAGTATTTT.

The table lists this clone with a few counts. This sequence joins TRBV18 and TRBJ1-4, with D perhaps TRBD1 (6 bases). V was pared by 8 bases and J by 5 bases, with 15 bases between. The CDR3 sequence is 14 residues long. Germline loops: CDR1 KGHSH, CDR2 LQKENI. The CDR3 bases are TGTGCCAGCGCTAACACAGGGTCAAATGAAAAACTGTTTTTT. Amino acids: CASANTGSNEKLFF.

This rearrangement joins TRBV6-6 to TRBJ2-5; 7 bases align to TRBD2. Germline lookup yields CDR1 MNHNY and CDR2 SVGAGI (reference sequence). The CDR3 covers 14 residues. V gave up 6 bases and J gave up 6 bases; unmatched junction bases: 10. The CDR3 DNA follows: TGTGCCAGCAGGCTTCGCCGGGACTATCAGACCCAGTACTTC. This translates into CASRLRRDYQTQYF.

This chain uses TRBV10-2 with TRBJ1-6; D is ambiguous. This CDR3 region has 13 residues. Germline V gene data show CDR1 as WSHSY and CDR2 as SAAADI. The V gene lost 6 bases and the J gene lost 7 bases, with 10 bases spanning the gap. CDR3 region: CASRVEVNSPLHF. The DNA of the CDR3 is TGCGCCAGCAGAGTTGAGGTGAATTCACCCCTCCACTTT.

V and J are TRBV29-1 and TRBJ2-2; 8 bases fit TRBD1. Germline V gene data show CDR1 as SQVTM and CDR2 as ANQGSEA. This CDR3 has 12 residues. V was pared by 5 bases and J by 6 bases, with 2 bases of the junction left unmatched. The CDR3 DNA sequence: TGCAGCGTTCCACAGGGGGCCGGGGAGCTGTTTTTT. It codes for CSVPQGAGELFF.

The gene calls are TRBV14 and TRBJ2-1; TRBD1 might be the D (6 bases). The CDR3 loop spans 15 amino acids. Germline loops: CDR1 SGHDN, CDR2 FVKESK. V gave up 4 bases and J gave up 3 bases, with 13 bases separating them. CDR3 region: CASSPAGVLYNEQFF. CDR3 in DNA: TGTGCCAGCAGCCCCGCAGGGGTACTCTACAATGAGCAGTTCTTC.

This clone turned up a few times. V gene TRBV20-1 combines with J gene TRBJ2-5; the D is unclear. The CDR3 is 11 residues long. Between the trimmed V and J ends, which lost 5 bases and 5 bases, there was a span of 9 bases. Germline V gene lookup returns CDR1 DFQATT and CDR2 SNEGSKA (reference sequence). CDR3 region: CSAQYSETQYF. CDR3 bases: TGCAGTGCTCAATACTCCGAGACCCAGTACTTC.

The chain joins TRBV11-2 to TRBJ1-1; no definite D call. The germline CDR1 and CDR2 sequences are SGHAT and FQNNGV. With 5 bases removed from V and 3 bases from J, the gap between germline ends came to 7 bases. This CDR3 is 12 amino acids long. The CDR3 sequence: CASSSVDTEAFF. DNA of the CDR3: TGTGCCAGCAGCAGCGTAGACACTGAAGCTTTCTTT.

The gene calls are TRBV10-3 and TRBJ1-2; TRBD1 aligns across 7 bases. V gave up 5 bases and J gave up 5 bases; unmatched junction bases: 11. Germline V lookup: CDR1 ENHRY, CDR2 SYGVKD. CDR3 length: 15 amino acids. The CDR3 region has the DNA TGTGCCATCAGTTCCAGACAGGGCGACTCTTATGGCTACACCTTC. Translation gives CAISSRQGDSYGYTF.

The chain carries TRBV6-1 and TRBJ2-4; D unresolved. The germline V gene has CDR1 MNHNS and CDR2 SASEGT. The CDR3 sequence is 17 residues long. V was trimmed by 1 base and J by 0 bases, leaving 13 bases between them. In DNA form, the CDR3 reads TGTGCCAGCAGTGAAGGCTGGGCATCCCTAGCCAAAAACATTCAGTACTTC. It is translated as CASSEGWASLAKNIQYF.

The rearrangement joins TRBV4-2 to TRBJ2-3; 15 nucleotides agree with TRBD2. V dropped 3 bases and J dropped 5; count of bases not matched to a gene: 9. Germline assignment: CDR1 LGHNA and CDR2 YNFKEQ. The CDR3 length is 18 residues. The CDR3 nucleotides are TGTGCCAGCAGCCATTTAGTCCCGGGACTAGCGGGAGGAGATACGCAGTATTTT. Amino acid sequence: CASSHLVPGLAGGDTQYF.

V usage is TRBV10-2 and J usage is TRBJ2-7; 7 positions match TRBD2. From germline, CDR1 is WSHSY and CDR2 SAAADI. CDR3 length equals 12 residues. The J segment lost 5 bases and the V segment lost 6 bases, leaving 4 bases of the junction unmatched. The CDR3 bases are TGCGCCAGCAGGGGGGAGGGGAACGAGCAGTACGTC. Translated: CASRGEGNEQYV.

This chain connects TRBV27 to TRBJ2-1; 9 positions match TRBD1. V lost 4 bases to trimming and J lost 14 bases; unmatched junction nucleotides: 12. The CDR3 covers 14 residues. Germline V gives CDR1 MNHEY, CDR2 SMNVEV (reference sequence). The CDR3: CASSSGTGFRSEFF. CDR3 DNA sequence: TGTGCCAGCAGTTCAGGGACAGGGTTTCGGTCCGAGTTCTTC.

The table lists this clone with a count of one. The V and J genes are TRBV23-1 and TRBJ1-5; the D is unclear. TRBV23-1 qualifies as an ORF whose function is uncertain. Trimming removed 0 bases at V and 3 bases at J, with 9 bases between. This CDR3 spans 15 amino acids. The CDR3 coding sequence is TGCGCCAGCAGTCAATCGTCCTTCTTCAATCAGCCCCAGCATTTT. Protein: CASSQSSFFNQPQHF.

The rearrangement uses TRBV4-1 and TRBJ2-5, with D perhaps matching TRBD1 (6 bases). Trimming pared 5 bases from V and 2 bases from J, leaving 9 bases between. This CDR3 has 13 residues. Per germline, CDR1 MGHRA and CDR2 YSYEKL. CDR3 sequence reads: CASSTGQQETQYF. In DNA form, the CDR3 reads TGCGCCAGCAGCACCGGACAGCAAGAGACCCAGTACTTC.